In this sample, the clone carrying this T cell receptor (beta chain) turned up many times. What it binds is not known. RNA transcripts yielded amplified TCR beta CDR3 regions. The HTBI set primed first-round TCR CDR3 RT-PCR. TCRdb processed the multiplex PCR reads anew with MiXCR; each CDR3 protein has one entry. The sample lists a few hundred thousand distinct CDR3 sequences, about 14% seen once, with about 19% in the top ten. The sample comes from a study of T cells in Graves' hyperthyroidism and ophthalmopathy. Study-wide results and limits: Blood also contained most expanded thyroid clonotypes above 0.001.

Germline V gives CDR1 GTSNPN, CDR2 SVGIG (reference sequence). The CDR3 sequence is 14 residues long. Trimming took off 2 bases at V and 5 bases at J, with 15 bases between the two ends. The receptor was isolated from a woman under 40 with Graves' ophthalmopathy. This rearrangement joins TRBV30 to TRBJ2-5, with a possible D match to TRBD1 (7 bases). Input material: blood. The chain's CDR3 is CAWSFGGGGETQYF. The CDR3 DNA reads TGTGCCTGGAGTTTTGGAGGGGGCGGTGAGACCCAGTACTTC.